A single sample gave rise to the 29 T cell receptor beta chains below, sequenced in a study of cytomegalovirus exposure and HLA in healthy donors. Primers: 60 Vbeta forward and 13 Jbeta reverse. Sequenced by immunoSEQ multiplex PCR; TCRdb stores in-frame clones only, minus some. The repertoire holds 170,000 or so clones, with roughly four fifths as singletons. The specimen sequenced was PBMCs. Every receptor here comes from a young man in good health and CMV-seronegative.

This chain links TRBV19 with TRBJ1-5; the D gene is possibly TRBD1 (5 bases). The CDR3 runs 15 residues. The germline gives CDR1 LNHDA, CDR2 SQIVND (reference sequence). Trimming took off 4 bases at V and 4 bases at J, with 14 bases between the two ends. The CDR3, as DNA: TGTGCCAGTAGTAGTACAGGAGACGAAAATCAGCCCCAGCATTTT. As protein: CASSSTGDENQPQHF.

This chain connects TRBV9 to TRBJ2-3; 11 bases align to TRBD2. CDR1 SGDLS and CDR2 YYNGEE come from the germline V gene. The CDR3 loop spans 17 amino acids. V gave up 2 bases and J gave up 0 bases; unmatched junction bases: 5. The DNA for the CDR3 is TGTGCCAGCAGCGTGGGTAGCGGGGGGGCTAGCACAGATACGCAGTATTTT. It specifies CASSVGSGGASTDTQYF.

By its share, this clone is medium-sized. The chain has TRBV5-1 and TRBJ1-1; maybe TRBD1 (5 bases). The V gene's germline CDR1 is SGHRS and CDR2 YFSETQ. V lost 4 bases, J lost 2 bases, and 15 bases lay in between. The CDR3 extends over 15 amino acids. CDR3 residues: CASSPGTAANTEAFF. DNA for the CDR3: TGCGCCAGCAGCCCCGGGACTGCGGCAAACACTGAAGCTTTCTTT.

The CDR3 is CASSHTGGNYGYTF. In nucleotides, the CDR3 is TGTGCCAGCAGCCACACAGGGGGTAACTATGGCTACACCTTC. The V gene is TRBV7-2, the J gene TRBJ1-2; 8 bases are shared with TRBD1. Germline V lookup: CDR1 SGHTA, CDR2 FQGNSA. The CDR3 is 14 amino acids. V lost 5 bases, J lost 1 base, and 3 bases stayed unmatched.

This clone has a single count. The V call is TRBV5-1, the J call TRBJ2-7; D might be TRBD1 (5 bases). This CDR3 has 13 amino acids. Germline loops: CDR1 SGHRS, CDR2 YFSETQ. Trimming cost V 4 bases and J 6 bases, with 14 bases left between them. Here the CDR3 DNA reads TGCGCCAGCAGCGCCTCAGGGTCGGTCGAGCAGTACTTC. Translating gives CASSASGSVEQYF. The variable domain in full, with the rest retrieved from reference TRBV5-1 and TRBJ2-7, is KAGVTQTPRYLIKTRGQQVTLSCSPISGHRSVSWYQQTPGQGLQFLFEYFSETQRNKGNFPGRFSGRQFSNSRSEMNVSTLELGDSALYLCASSASGSVEQYFGPGTRLTVT.

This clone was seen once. The CDR3 bases are TGTGCCAGCAGCTTAGCGGGACAGGGGTATGAAGCTTTCTTT. Its protein product is CASSLAGQGYEAFF. The V gene is TRBV11-3, the J gene TRBJ1-1, with TRBD1 matching over 10 bases. The V and J ends lost 1 base and 7 bases, in that order; junction bases with no gene match: 3. The CDR3 runs to 14 residues. Germline CDR1 reads SGHNT; CDR2 reads YENEEA.

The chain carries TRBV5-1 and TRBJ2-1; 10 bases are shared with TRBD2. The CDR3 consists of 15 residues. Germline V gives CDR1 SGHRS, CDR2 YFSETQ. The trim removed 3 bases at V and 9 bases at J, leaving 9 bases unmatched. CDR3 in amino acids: CASSSPAGGPSEQFF. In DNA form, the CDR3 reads TGCGCCAGCAGCTCCCCAGCGGGAGGGCCAAGTGAGCAGTTCTTC.

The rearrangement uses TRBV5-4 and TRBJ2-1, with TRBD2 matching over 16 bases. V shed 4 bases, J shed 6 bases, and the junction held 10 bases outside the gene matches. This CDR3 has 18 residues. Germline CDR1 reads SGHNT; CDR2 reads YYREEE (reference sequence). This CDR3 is CASSITPGLAGGGNEQFF. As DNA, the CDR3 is TGTGCCAGCAGCATCACCCCGGGACTAGCGGGGGGGGGCAATGAGCAGTTCTTC.

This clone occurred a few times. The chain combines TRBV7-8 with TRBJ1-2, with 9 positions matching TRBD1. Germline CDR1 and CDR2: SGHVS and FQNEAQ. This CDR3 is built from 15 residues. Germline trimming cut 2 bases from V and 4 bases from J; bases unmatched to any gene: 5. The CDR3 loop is CASSLLQGAIYGYTF. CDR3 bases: TGTGCCAGCAGCTTATTACAGGGGGCTATCTATGGCTACACCTTC.

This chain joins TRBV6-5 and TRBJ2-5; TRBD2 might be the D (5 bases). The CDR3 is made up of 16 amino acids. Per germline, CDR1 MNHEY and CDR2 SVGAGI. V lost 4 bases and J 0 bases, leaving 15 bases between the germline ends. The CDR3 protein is CASSFPGVEYQETQYF. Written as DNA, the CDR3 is TGTGCCAGCAGTTTCCCCGGGGTGGAGTACCAAGAGACCCAGTACTTC.

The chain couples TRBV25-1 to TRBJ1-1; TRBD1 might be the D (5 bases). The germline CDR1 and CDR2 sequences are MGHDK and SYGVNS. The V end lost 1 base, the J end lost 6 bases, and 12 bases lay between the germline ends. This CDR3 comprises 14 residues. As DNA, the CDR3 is TGTGCCAGCAGTGAATGGGGGGAACTGGCTGAAGCTTTCTTT. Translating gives CASSEWGELAEAFF.

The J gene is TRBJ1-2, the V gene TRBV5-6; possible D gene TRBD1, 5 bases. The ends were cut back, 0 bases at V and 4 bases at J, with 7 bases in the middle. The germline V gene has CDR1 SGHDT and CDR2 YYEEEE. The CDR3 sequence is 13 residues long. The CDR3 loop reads CASSLAQGYGYTF. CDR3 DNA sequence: TGTGCCAGCAGCTTGGCGCAGGGCTATGGCTACACCTTC. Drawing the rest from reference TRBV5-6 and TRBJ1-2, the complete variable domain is DAGVTQSPTHLIKTRGQQVTLRCSPKSGHDTVSWYQQALGQGPQFIFQYYEEEERQRGNFPDRFSGHQFPNYSSELNVNALLLGDSALYLCASSLAQGYGYTFGSGTRLTVV.

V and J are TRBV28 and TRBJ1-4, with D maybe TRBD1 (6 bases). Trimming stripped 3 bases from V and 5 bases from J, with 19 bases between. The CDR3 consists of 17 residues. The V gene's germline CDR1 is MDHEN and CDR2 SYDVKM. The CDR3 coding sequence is TGTGCCAGCAGTTTTTATGGGCAGGGGATTGCCAATGAAAAACTGTTTTTT. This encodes CASSFYGQGIANEKLFF.

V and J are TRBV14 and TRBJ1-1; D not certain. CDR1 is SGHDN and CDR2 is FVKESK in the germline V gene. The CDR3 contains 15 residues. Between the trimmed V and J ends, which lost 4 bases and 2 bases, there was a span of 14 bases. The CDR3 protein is CASSPRSRPNTEAFF. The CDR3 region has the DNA TGTGCCAGCAGCCCCCGGAGCCGTCCTAACACTGAAGCTTTCTTT.

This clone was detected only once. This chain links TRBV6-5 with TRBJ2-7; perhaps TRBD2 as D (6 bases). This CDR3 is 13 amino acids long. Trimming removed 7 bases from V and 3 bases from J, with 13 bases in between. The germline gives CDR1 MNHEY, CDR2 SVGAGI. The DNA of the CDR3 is TGTGCCAGCACCGCCCTGGGGGGCTACGAGCAGTACTTC. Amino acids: CASTALGGYEQYF.

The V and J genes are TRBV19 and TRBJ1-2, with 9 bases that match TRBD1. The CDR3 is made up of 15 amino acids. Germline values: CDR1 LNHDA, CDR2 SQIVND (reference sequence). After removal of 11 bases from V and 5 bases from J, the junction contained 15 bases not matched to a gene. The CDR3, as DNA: TGTGCCTGCTCTTCCCCGGGACAGGGTTCATATGGCTACACCTTC. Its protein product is CACSSPGQGSYGYTF.

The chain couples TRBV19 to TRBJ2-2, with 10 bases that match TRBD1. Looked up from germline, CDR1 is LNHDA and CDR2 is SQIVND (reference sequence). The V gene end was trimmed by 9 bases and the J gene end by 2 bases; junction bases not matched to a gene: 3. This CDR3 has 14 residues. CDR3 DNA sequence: TGTGCCAGCCGGGACAGGGGTAACACCGGGGAGCTGTTTTTT. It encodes CASRDRGNTGELFF.

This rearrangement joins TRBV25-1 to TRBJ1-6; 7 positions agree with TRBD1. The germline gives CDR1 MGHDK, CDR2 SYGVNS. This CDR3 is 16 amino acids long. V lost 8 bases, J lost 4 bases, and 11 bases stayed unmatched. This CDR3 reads CASSGGQGQYNSPLHF. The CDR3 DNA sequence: TGTGCCAGCTCCGGGGGTCAGGGACAGTATAATTCACCCCTCCACTTT.

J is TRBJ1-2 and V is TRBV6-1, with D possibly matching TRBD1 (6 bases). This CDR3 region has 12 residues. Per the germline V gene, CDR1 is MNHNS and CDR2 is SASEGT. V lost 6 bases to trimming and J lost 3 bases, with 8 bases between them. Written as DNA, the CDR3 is TGTGCCAGCAGAACAGGGTACTATGGCTACACCTTC. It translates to CASRTGYYGYTF.

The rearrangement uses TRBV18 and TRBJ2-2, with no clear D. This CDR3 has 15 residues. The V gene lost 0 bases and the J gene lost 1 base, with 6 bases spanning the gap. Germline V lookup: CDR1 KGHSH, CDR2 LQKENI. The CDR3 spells CASSPPPGNTGELFF. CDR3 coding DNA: TGTGCCAGCTCACCACCCCCGGGGAACACCGGGGAGCTGTTTTTT.

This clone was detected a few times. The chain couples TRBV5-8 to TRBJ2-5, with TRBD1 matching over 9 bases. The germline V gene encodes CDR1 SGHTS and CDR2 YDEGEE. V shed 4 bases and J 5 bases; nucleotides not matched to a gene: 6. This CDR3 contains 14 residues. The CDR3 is CASSLGTGLETQYF. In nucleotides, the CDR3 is TGTGCCAGCAGCCTCGGGACAGGGCTGGAGACCCAGTACTTC.

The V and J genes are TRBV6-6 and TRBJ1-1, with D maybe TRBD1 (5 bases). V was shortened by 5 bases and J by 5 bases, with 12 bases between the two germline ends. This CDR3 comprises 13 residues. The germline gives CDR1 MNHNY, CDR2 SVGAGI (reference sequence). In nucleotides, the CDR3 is TGTGCCAGCAGTGTTATCGGGGGGACTGAAGCTTTCTTT. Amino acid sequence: CASSVIGGTEAFF.

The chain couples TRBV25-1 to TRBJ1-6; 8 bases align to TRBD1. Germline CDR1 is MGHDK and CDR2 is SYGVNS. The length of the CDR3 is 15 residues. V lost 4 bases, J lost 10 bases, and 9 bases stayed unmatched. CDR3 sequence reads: CASSGPAGGTSPLHF. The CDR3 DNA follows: TGTGCCAGCAGTGGTCCCGCAGGGGGCACCTCACCCCTCCACTTT.

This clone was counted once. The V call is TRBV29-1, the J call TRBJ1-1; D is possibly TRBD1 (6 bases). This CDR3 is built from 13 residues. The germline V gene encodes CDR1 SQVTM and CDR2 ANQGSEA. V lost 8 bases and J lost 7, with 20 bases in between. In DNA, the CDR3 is TGCAGCATGCGGACAGCCCCGGGAGGTGAAGCTTTCTTT. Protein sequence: CSMRTAPGGEAFF.

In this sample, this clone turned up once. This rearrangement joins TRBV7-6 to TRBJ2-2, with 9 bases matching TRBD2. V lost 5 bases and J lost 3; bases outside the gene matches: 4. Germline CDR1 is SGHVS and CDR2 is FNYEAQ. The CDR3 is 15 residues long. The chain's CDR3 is CASSLVAGDTGELFF. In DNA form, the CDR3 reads TGTGCCAGCAGCCTCGTAGCGGGGGACACCGGGGAGCTGTTTTTT.

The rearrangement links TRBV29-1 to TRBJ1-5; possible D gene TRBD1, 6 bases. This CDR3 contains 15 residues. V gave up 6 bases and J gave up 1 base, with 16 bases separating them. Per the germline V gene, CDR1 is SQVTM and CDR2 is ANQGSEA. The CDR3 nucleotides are TGCAGCGTGGATAGGAGGGGGGGCAGCAATCAGCCCCAGCATTTT. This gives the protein CSVDRRGGSNQPQHF.

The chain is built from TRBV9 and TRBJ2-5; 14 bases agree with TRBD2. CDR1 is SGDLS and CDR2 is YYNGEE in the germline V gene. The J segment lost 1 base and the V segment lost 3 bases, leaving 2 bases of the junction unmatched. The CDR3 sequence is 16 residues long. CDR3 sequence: CASSAGTSGGQETQYF. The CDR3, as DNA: TGTGCCAGCAGCGCAGGGACTAGCGGGGGCCAAGAGACCCAGTACTTC.

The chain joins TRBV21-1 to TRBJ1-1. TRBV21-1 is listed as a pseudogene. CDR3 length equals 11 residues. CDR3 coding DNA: TGTGCCAGCAGCCCCCGCAGGGAGGTTTTCTTT. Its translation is CASSPRREVFF.

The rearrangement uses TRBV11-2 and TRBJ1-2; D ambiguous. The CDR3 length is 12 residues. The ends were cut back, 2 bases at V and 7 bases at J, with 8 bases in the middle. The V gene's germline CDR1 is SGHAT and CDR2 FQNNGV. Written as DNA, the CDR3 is TGTGCCAGCAGCTTAAGAGGGATTGGCTACACCTTC. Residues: CASSLRGIGYTF.